What follows are 28 T cell receptor beta chains derived from one specimen sequenced in a study of T cell repertoires in cytomegalovirus infection. These TCRs are of unknown antigen specificity. MiXCR, applied by TCRdb to the reads, yields one record per CDR3 protein. The sample lists 450,000 to 550,000 distinct CDR3 sequences; 42% were seen once. The sequencing here drew on cultured PBMCs, taken from culture after CMV antigen stimulation. The receptors shown here come from a human donor in good health (CMV status not recorded). Some clones in this sample may be carry-over from other donors' samples.

The V and J genes are TRBV19 and TRBJ2-7; no clear D gene. CDR1 and CDR2 (germline): LNHDA, SQIVND (reference sequence). V shed 4 bases and J shed 2 bases, with 9 bases lying between them. This CDR3 comprises 13 residues. The CDR3 region is CASSSAQAYEQYF. The CDR3, as DNA: TGTGCCAGTAGTAGCGCCCAGGCCTACGAGCAGTACTTC. Full variable domain (outside the CDR3, taken from reference TRBV19 and TRBJ2-7): DGGITQSPKYLFRKEGQNVTLSCEQNLNHDAMYWYRQDPGQGLRLIYYSQIVNDFQKGDIAEGYSVSREKKESFPLTVTSAQKNPTAFYLCASSSAQAYEQYFGPGTRLTVT.

The genes are TRBV6-8 and TRBJ2-7, with 7 nucleotides matching TRBD2. In germline, CDR1 is MNHGY, CDR2 SAAAGT. CDR3 length: 13 residues. Trimming cost V 8 bases and J 3 bases; bases outside gene matches: 7. The chain's CDR3 is CASSLAEFYEQYF. DNA of the CDR3: TGTGCCAGCTCCCTAGCGGAGTTCTACGAGCAGTACTTC.

The gene calls are TRBV6-1 and TRBJ2-3; 12 nucleotides align to TRBD1. This CDR3 is built from 17 residues. CDR1 MNHNS and CDR2 SASEGT come from the germline V gene. The J segment lost 7 bases and the V segment lost 4 bases, leaving 12 bases of the junction unmatched. The chain's CDR3 is CASSVAYGGTGGYTQYF. CDR3 in DNA: TGTGCCAGCAGTGTAGCCTATGGCGGGACAGGGGGCTATACGCAGTATTTT.

V usage is TRBV12-3 or TRBV12-4 and J usage is TRBJ2-3; TRBD1 agrees at 10 bases. With 6 bases clipped from V and 2 bases from J, the junction kept 11 bases outside the gene matches. The CDR3 is 17 residues long. As DNA, the CDR3 is TGTGCCAGCAGCCTAATGGACAGGGGGTATGTCACAGATACGCAGTATTTT. As protein: CASSLMDRGYVTDTQYF.

This clonotype was seen many times. V gene TRBV6-5 combines with J gene TRBJ2-7; 7 nucleotides line up with TRBD2. The J segment lost 6 bases and the V segment lost 5 bases, leaving 4 bases of the junction unmatched. Per germline, CDR1 MNHEY and CDR2 SVGAGI. The CDR3 totals 12 residues. CDR3 region: CASSPWGGEQYF. DNA for the CDR3: TGTGCCAGCAGTCCATGGGGGGGCGAGCAGTACTTC.

This clonotype was counted only a few times. The chain is built from TRBV27 and TRBJ2-7; TRBD1 agrees at 9 bases. Per germline, CDR1 MNHEY and CDR2 SMNVEV (reference sequence). This CDR3 is built from 15 residues. The J segment lost 0 bases and the V segment lost 6 bases, leaving 6 bases of the junction unmatched. CDR3 protein: CASRPGTGYSYEQYF. The CDR3, as DNA: TGTGCCAGCAGACCCGGGACAGGGTACTCCTACGAGCAGTACTTC.

With regard to this clonotype: The junction departs from germline at one end; a sequencing error may be responsible. The chain recombines TRBV7-2 with TRBJ1-4; D possibly corresponds to TRBD1 (6 bases). The germline CDR1 and CDR2 sequences are SGHTA and FQGNSA. The CDR3 extends over 13 amino acids. The CDR3 DNA reads TGTGCCAGCAGCTTAGACAGGACAGTCCCACCTCTTTTT. Encoded protein: CASSLDRTVPPLF.

This clonotype came up a few times. V and J are TRBV4-1 and TRBJ1-5; D gene ambiguous. Trimming took off 0 bases at V and 5 bases at J, with 11 bases between the two ends. The CDR3 spans 15 residues. The germline V gene has CDR1 MGHRA and CDR2 YSYEKL. CDR3 protein: CASSQDLGLYQPQHF. DNA of the CDR3: TGCGCCAGCAGCCAAGACCTGGGCTTGTATCAGCCCCAGCATTTT.

The J gene is TRBJ1-5, the V gene TRBV6-1; 9 bases line up with TRBD1. J lost 6 bases, V lost 7 bases, and 10 bases had no gene match. The CDR3 loop spans 15 amino acids. Germline CDR1 reads MNHNS; CDR2 reads SASEGT. The CDR3 spells CASTLGQGGSQPQHF. The CDR3 DNA reads TGTGCCAGCACCTTGGGACAGGGTGGAAGTCAGCCCCAGCATTTT.

This clonotype was seen only a few times. The chain carries TRBV7-2 and TRBJ1-5; D is unresolved. V was cut by 4 bases and J by 5 bases, with 9 bases left in between. Per germline, CDR1 SGHTA and CDR2 FQGNSA. The CDR3 is 13 amino acids. The CDR3 protein is CASSSEYDQPQHF. CDR3 bases: TGTGCCAGCAGCTCCGAATACGATCAGCCCCAGCATTTT.

This clonotype came up once. V usage is TRBV12-3 or TRBV12-4 and J usage is TRBJ1-3, with D tentatively TRBD1 (5 bases). The CDR3 runs to 15 residues. Trimming took off 6 bases at V and 1 base at J, with 13 bases between the two ends. The CDR3 DNA reads TGTGCCAGCAGCGAAACTGGACAATCTGGAAACACCATATATTTT. It codes for CASSETGQSGNTIYF.

This clonotype has a single count. The chain combines TRBV5-4 with TRBJ2-4; D is perhaps TRBD2 (6 bases). The CDR3 spans 14 residues. V was clipped by 4 bases and J by 5 bases, with 13 bases between them. Germline CDR1 reads SGHNT; CDR2 reads YYREEE (reference sequence). The CDR3, as DNA: TGTGCCAGCAGCGAGCCGACTAGGGAAAACATTCAGTACTTC. It is translated as CASSEPTRENIQYF. Complete variable domain (other parts from reference TRBV5-4 and TRBJ2-4): ETGVTQSPTHLIKTRGQQVTLRCSSQSGHNTVSWYQQALGQGPQFIFQYYREEENGRGNFPPRFSGLQFPNYSSELNVNALELDDSALYLCASSEPTRENIQYFGAGTRLSVL.

This clonotype was seen many times. V gene TRBV7-8 combines with J gene TRBJ2-3; D remains unclear. The germline gives CDR1 SGHVS, CDR2 FQNEAQ. This CDR3 is 13 amino acids long. The ends were cut back, 0 bases at V and 4 bases at J, with 5 bases in the middle. In nucleotides, the CDR3 is TGTGCCAGCAGCTTAGCGAGGCCAGATACGCAGTATTTT. Amino acid sequence: CASSLARPDTQYF.

This clonotype has more than one count but fewer than ten. J is TRBJ1-1 and V is TRBV7-2; no firm D call. V lost 7 bases, J lost 3 bases, and 18 bases lay in between. CDR3 length equals 15 residues. CDR1 and CDR2 from the germline V gene are SGHTA and FQGNSA. The CDR3 loop is CASTTLRGLDTEAFF. The CDR3 coding sequence is TGTGCCAGCACGACCCTACGAGGGTTGGACACTGAAGCTTTCTTT.

The rearrangement joins TRBV27 to TRBJ1-5, with D possibly matching TRBD1 (5 bases). V was trimmed by 1 base and J by 7 bases, leaving 11 bases between them. There are 14 residues in the CDR3. Germline CDR1 MNHEY, CDR2 SMNVEV (reference sequence). Here the CDR3 DNA reads TGTGCCAGCAGTTTATTGGGGCTCGGCCAGCCCCAGCATTTT. It yields the protein CASSLLGLGQPQHF.

This clonotype was counted a few times. The chain employs TRBV12-3 or TRBV12-4 and TRBJ2-5; TRBD1 aligns across 7 bases. V was clipped by 5 bases and J by 6 bases; unmatched bases: 9. This CDR3 region has 14 residues. The CDR3 loop is CASSVTGWGKTQYF. DNA of the CDR3: TGTGCCAGCAGTGTGACAGGGTGGGGAAAGACCCAGTACTTC.

This clonotype appeared once. The chain employs TRBV4-1 and TRBJ2-7; D might be TRBD1 or TRBD2, each matching 6 bases. V dropped 4 bases and J dropped 1 base, with 14 bases sitting between them. CDR1 is MGHRA, CDR2 YSYEKL, per germline. The CDR3 covers 15 residues. CDR3 coding DNA: TGCGCCAGCAGCCGGGGGGCACACCTGTCCTACGAGCAGTACTTC. Amino acids: CASSRGAHLSYEQYF.

The CDR3: CASSMTGGAGNEQFF. The CDR3 nucleotides read TGTGCCAGCAGTATGACAGGGGGCGCCGGCAATGAGCAGTTCTTC. The rearrangement uses TRBV6-2 or TRBV6-3 and TRBJ2-1; 10 nucleotides agree with TRBD1. CDR3 size: 15 residues. The germline gives CDR1 MNHEY, CDR2 SVGEGT. V lost 5 bases and J lost 6; bases outside the gene matches: 7.

This chain links TRBV19 with TRBJ1-2, with TRBD1 identical over 7 bases. From germline, CDR1 is LNHDA and CDR2 SQIVND (reference sequence). V lost 3 bases, J lost 6 bases, and 13 bases stayed unmatched. The CDR3 is made up of 16 amino acids. CDR3 in DNA: TGTGCCAGTAGTATCTACAGGGGACGAGGAAAAGATGGCTACACCTTC. This codes for CASSIYRGRGKDGYTF.

The J gene is TRBJ2-2, the V gene TRBV4-1; 8 nucleotides line up with TRBD2. J lost 6 bases, V lost 0 bases, and 6 bases had no gene match. Germline CDR1 is MGHRA and CDR2 is YSYEKL. This CDR3 is 16 amino acids long. This CDR3 reads CASSQEPLAGSGELFF. As DNA, the CDR3 is TGCGCCAGCAGCCAAGAGCCCTTAGCGGGGTCCGGGGAGCTGTTTTTT.

V usage is TRBV6-1 and J usage is TRBJ2-7; D ambiguous. Germline V lookup: CDR1 MNHNS, CDR2 SASEGT. CDR3 length: 15 residues. Trimming stripped 2 bases from V and 4 bases from J, with 15 bases between. DNA for the CDR3: TGTGCCAGCAGTGAACAGTTAGCAGGTTGGTACGAGCAGTACTTC. Its protein is CASSEQLAGWYEQYF.

The chain has TRBV6-1 and TRBJ2-3; TRBD1 matches 12 bases. Germline V gene data show CDR1 as MNHNS and CDR2 as SASEGT. The CDR3 contains 14 residues. V lost 8 bases to trimming and J lost 5 bases; unmatched junction nucleotides: 5. CDR3 sequence reads: CASHRDRGQDTQYF. The CDR3 nucleotides read TGTGCCAGCCACCGGGACAGGGGGCAAGATACGCAGTATTTT.

The chain employs TRBV12-3 or TRBV12-4 and TRBJ2-7; maybe TRBD1 (6 bases). V lost 5 bases to trimming and J lost 6 bases, with 17 bases between them. This CDR3 is 14 amino acids long. The CDR3 region is CASSQYRVPPEQYF. Written as DNA, the CDR3 is TGTGCCAGCAGTCAGTACAGGGTTCCACCCGAGCAGTACTTC.

In its sample, this clonotype was seen a few times. The chain recombines TRBV7-6 with TRBJ2-1; D is undetermined. Trimming stripped 4 bases from V and 0 bases from J, with 10 bases between. CDR1 is SGHVS and CDR2 is FNYEAQ in the germline V gene. The CDR3 totals 15 residues. This CDR3 reads CASSYRASSYNEQFF. In DNA, the CDR3 is TGTGCCAGCAGCTATCGCGCCAGCTCCTACAATGAGCAGTTCTTC. The full variable domain, with the rest looked up from reference TRBV7-6 and TRBJ2-1, is GAGVSQSPRYKVTKRGQDVALRCDPISGHVSLYWYRQALGQGPEFLTYFNYEAQQDKSGLPNDRFSAERPEGSISTLTIQRTEQRDSAMYRCASSYRASSYNEQFFGPGTRLTVL.

This clonotype was counted once. V is TRBV15 and J is TRBJ2-7; D might be TRBD2 (5 bases). The germline gives CDR1 LNHNV, CDR2 YYDKDF (reference sequence). Between the trimmed V and J ends, which lost 0 bases and 6 bases, there was a span of 9 bases. The CDR3 is 13 amino acids. The CDR3 loop is CATSRDAGGEQYF. CDR3 in DNA: TGTGCCACCAGCAGAGATGCAGGAGGCGAGCAGTACTTC.

The chain has TRBV7-6 and TRBJ1-2, with TRBD1 identical over 9 bases. V shed 1 base, J shed 6 bases, and the junction held 9 bases outside the gene matches. Germline V CDR1 and CDR2: SGHVS, FNYEAQ. The CDR3 has 16 residues. The CDR3 region is CASSLDPGQGKDGYTF. The CDR3, as DNA: TGTGCCAGCAGCTTAGATCCGGGACAGGGCAAGGATGGCTACACCTTC.

CDR3 protein: CASRGTRSSYEQYF. The DNA for the CDR3 is TGTGCCAGCAGGGGGACAAGGAGCTCCTACGAGCAGTACTTC. The rearrangement uses TRBV2 and TRBJ2-7; D possibly corresponds to TRBD1 (6 bases). V lost 6 bases and J 0 bases, leaving 12 bases between the germline ends. The CDR3 has 14 residues. Germline V gives CDR1 SNHLY, CDR2 FYNNEI.

The J gene is TRBJ2-2, the V gene TRBV20-1; 13 positions agree with TRBD2. Germline V CDR1 and CDR2: DFQATT, SNEGSKA (reference sequence). The CDR3 runs 16 residues. V was clipped by 5 bases and J by 0 bases; unmatched bases: 3. The CDR3 sequence is CSALGTSGANTGELFF. CDR3 DNA: TGCAGTGCTCTCGGGACTAGCGGGGCGAACACCGGGGAGCTGTTTTTT.